These T cell receptor beta chains were read from a single sample in a study of Ad26.COV2.S vaccination and SARS-CoV-2 variants. TCRdb keeps only in-frame clones here, not all; method: immunoSEQ multiplex PCR. Of hundreds of thousands of clones listed, 80% to 90% are singletons. The source material was peripheral blood, sampled in a trial of Ad26.COV2.S vaccine versus placebo. These receptors were collected from a person aged 18-60 years who received the Ad26.COV2.S COVID-19 vaccine or a placebo. CDR3s include the opening cysteine and the closing phenylalanine or tryptophan. The order of the fields is V gene, CDR3 length, clone size, J gene, D gene, CDR3 DNA, CDR3 protein. The D gene is left open where the match is weak. Some rows have no size entry. The others give once, few or many, or a class for an expanded clone.

v_gene: TRBV6-2/TRBV6-3; len: 18; abundance: -; j_gene: TRBJ2-5; d_gene: -; CDR3nt: TGTGCCAGCAGTTACCCCGTCCCTTCGACAGCTAGCCAAGAGACCCAGTACTTC; CDR3aa: CASSYPVPSTASQETQYF
v_gene: TRBV6-5; len: 15; abundance: -; j_gene: TRBJ1-2; d_gene: -; CDR3nt: TGTGCCAGCAGTTACTCCGGGCTGTCCCAGGATGGCTACACCTTC; CDR3aa: CASSYSGLSQDGYTF
v_gene: TRBV7-9; len: 14; abundance: -; j_gene: TRBJ1-5; d_gene: -; CDR3nt: TGTGCCAGCAGCCTCGGACAGATCAATCAGCCCCAGCATTTT; CDR3aa: CASSLGQINQPQHF
v_gene: TRBV27; len: 14; abundance: -; j_gene: TRBJ2-7; d_gene: -; CDR3nt: TGTGCCAGCAGTTTGCAGCGGCAGGATTACGAGCAGTACTTC; CDR3aa: CASSLQRQDYEQYF
v_gene: TRBV7-9; len: 11; abundance: -; j_gene: TRBJ2-1; d_gene: -; CDR3nt: TGTGCCAGCAGCCCTGAAAATGAGCAGTTCTTC; CDR3aa: CASSPENEQFF
v_gene: TRBV4-2; len: 16; abundance: -; j_gene: TRBJ2-7; d_gene: TRBD1; CDR3nt: TGTGCCAGCAGCCAAGATCCTGGGACAGTCGGGACGGAGCAGTACTTC; CDR3aa: CASSQDPGTVGTEQYF
v_gene: TRBV5-4; len: 12; abundance: -; j_gene: TRBJ2-7; d_gene: -; CDR3nt: TGTGCCAGCAGCGGTAACCGGTACGAGCAGTACTTC; CDR3aa: CASSGNRYEQYF
v_gene: TRBV4-3; len: 13; abundance: -; j_gene: TRBJ2-1; d_gene: -; CDR3nt: TGCGCCAGCAGCCAAATAGGGGACAATGAGCAGTTCTTC; CDR3aa: CASSQIGDNEQFF
v_gene: TRBV27; len: 17; abundance: -; j_gene: TRBJ2-3; d_gene: TRBD2; CDR3nt: TGTGCCAGCAGTTTAGGGCTAGCGGGTACCCGGGCAGATACGCAGTATTTT; CDR3aa: CASSLGLAGTRADTQYF
v_gene: TRBV30; len: 13; abundance: -; j_gene: TRBJ2-5; d_gene: TRBD2; CDR3nt: TGTGCCTGGAGTCCGCGGGAGAGCGAGACCCAGTACTTC; CDR3aa: CAWSPRESETQYF
v_gene: TRBV27; len: 13; abundance: -; j_gene: TRBJ1-1; d_gene: -; CDR3nt: TGTGCCAGCAGCACACAGGGGAACACTGAAGCTTTCTTT; CDR3aa: CASSTQGNTEAFF
v_gene: TRBV9; len: 13; abundance: once; j_gene: TRBJ2-1; d_gene: -; CDR3nt: TGTGCCAGCAGCGTTGGACAATACAATGAGCAGTTCTTC; CDR3aa: CASSVGQYNEQFF
v_gene: TRBV19; len: 15; abundance: -; j_gene: TRBJ2-1; d_gene: -; CDR3nt: TGTGCCAGTAGGGGACCTACAGGGCAGGGGGGTGAGCAGTTCTTC; CDR3aa: CASRGPTGQGGEQFF
v_gene: TRBV5-1; len: 11; abundance: -; j_gene: TRBJ2-7; d_gene: -; CDR3nt: TGCGCCAGCAGCGGCGGCTACGAGCAGTACTTC; CDR3aa: CASSGGYEQYF
v_gene: TRBV7-6; len: 17; abundance: -; j_gene: TRBJ2-1; d_gene: TRBD2; CDR3nt: TGTGCCAGCAGCAAAAATAGCGGGGGGGCTTTCTACAATGAGCAGTTCTTC; CDR3aa: CASSKNSGGAFYNEQFF
v_gene: TRBV10-3; len: 13; abundance: -; j_gene: TRBJ1-1; d_gene: -; CDR3nt: TGTGCCATCACCCAGCTAGGGACCACTGAAGCTTTCTTT; CDR3aa: CAITQLGTTEAFF
v_gene: TRBV10-3; len: 14; abundance: -; j_gene: TRBJ1-2; d_gene: -; CDR3nt: TGTGCCATCAGTGACAGGGGAGAGAGAGGTGGCTACACCTTC; CDR3aa: CAISDRGERGGYTF
v_gene: TRBV11-3; len: 10; abundance: -; j_gene: TRBJ2-5; d_gene: -; CDR3nt: TGTGCCAGCATCTCGGAGACCCAGTACTTC; CDR3aa: CASISETQYF
v_gene: TRBV10-1; len: 13; abundance: -; j_gene: TRBJ2-5; d_gene: TRBD1; CDR3nt: TGCGCCAGCAGTATGGGACAGCAAGAGACCCAGTACTTC; CDR3aa: CASSMGQQETQYF
v_gene: TRBV4-2; len: 17; abundance: -; j_gene: TRBJ2-5; d_gene: TRBD2; CDR3nt: TGTGCCAGCAGCCAAGATAATCTAGCGGGAGGCCAAGAGACCCAGTACTTC; CDR3aa: CASSQDNLAGGQETQYF
v_gene: TRBV6-6; len: 14; abundance: -; j_gene: TRBJ1-2; d_gene: -; CDR3nt: TGTCCCGCTTCTTCTCTCGGTAGACCCTATGGCTACACCTTC; CDR3aa: CPASSLGRPYGYTF
v_gene: TRBV7-9; len: 14; abundance: -; j_gene: TRBJ2-7; d_gene: -; CDR3nt: TGTGCCAGCAGCTTAGGGGCGGGGAAGTACGAGCAGTACTTC; CDR3aa: CASSLGAGKYEQYF
v_gene: TRBV4-1; len: 15; abundance: -; j_gene: TRBJ2-5; d_gene: TRBD2; CDR3nt: TGCGCCAGCAGCCATACACTAGCGCCACAAGAGACCCAGTACTTC; CDR3aa: CASSHTLAPQETQYF
v_gene: TRBV30; len: 16; abundance: few; j_gene: TRBJ1-6; d_gene: -; CDR3nt: TGTGCCTGGAGCGGGTTGATGGGCACCTATAATTCACCCCTCCACTTT; CDR3aa: CAWSGLMGTYNSPLHF
v_gene: TRBV6-5; len: 12; abundance: once; j_gene: TRBJ1-1; d_gene: -; CDR3nt: TGTGCCAGCAGCACCACCTGGTTGGGTGCTTTCTTT; CDR3aa: CASSTTWLGAFF
v_gene: TRBV5-1; len: 18; abundance: -; j_gene: TRBJ2-1; d_gene: TRBD2; CDR3nt: TGCGCCAGCAGCTGGGAGGGGCTGGCGGAAAGCTCCTACAATGAGCAGTTCTTC; CDR3aa: CASSWEGLAESSYNEQFF
v_gene: TRBV28; len: 11; abundance: few; j_gene: TRBJ2-1; d_gene: -; CDR3nt: TGTGCCAGCAGTACCACGGATGAGCAGTTCTTC; CDR3aa: CASSTTDEQFF
v_gene: TRBV11-2; len: 16; abundance: once; j_gene: TRBJ2-3; d_gene: TRBD2; CDR3nt: TGTGCCAGCAGCTTAGAACTAGCGGGGTTCACAGATACGCAGTATTTT; CDR3aa: CASSLELAGFTDTQYF
v_gene: TRBV27; len: 14; abundance: -; j_gene: TRBJ2-3; d_gene: -; CDR3nt: TGTGCCAGCAGTTTCGAGACTGGCACAGATACGCAGTATTTT; CDR3aa: CASSFETGTDTQYF
v_gene: TRBV11-3; len: 14; abundance: -; j_gene: TRBJ2-3; d_gene: -; CDR3nt: TGTGCCAGCAGCTTAAGGTCTCCGCCAGATACGCAGTATTTT; CDR3aa: CASSLRSPPDTQYF
v_gene: TRBV11-2; len: 14; abundance: -; j_gene: TRBJ2-5; d_gene: -; CDR3nt: TGTGCCAGCAGCTTAGATTGGGGTTCGGAGACCCAGTACTTC; CDR3aa: CASSLDWGSETQYF
v_gene: TRBV19; len: 14; abundance: -; j_gene: TRBJ1-5; d_gene: -; CDR3nt: TGTGCCAGTAGCGAAGGGTTTATCAATCAGCCCCAGCATTTT; CDR3aa: CASSEGFINQPQHF
v_gene: TRBV6-4; len: 12; abundance: -; j_gene: TRBJ2-1; d_gene: -; CDR3nt: TGTGCCAGCAGTGGAGTAGGCAATGAGCAGTTCTTC; CDR3aa: CASSGVGNEQFF
v_gene: TRBV10-2; len: 16; abundance: -; j_gene: TRBJ2-7; d_gene: TRBD1; CDR3nt: TGCGCCAGCAGTGAGCCTGACAGGGTAGGGTCCTACGAGCAGTACTTC; CDR3aa: CASSEPDRVGSYEQYF
v_gene: TRBV5-1; len: 14; abundance: -; j_gene: TRBJ1-1; d_gene: -; CDR3nt: TGCGCCAGCAGCTCGGACACTCGGGGCACTGAAGCTTTCTTT; CDR3aa: CASSSDTRGTEAFF
v_gene: TRBV30; len: 14; abundance: -; j_gene: TRBJ1-5; d_gene: -; CDR3nt: TGTGCCTGGAGTATCGCAGTGAACGGCCAGCCCCAGCATTTT; CDR3aa: CAWSIAVNGQPQHF
v_gene: TRBV9; len: 13; abundance: -; j_gene: TRBJ2-7; d_gene: TRBD2; CDR3nt: TGTGCCAGCAGTGGTGCGACTAGCAGCGAGCAGTACTTC; CDR3aa: CASSGATSSEQYF
v_gene: TRBV11-2; len: 14; abundance: few; j_gene: TRBJ2-7; d_gene: -; CDR3nt: TGTGCCAGCAGCCCGCTGTCTGGATTCTACGAGCAGTACTTC; CDR3aa: CASSPLSGFYEQYF
v_gene: TRBV7-2; len: 16; abundance: -; j_gene: TRBJ2-1; d_gene: -; CDR3nt: TGTGCCAGCAGCTTAGCGGCCGGAATCTCCTACAATGAGCAGTTCTTC; CDR3aa: CASSLAAGISYNEQFF
v_gene: TRBV29-1; len: 12; abundance: -; j_gene: TRBJ1-2; d_gene: -; CDR3nt: TGCAACGACAAGACAGCCAACTATGGCTACACCTTC; CDR3aa: CNDKTANYGYTF
v_gene: TRBV4-3; len: 16; abundance: -; j_gene: TRBJ1-6; d_gene: TRBD1; CDR3nt: TGCGCCAGCAGCGCCAACCGGGACAGGGCTAATTCACCCCTCCACTTT; CDR3aa: CASSANRDRANSPLHF